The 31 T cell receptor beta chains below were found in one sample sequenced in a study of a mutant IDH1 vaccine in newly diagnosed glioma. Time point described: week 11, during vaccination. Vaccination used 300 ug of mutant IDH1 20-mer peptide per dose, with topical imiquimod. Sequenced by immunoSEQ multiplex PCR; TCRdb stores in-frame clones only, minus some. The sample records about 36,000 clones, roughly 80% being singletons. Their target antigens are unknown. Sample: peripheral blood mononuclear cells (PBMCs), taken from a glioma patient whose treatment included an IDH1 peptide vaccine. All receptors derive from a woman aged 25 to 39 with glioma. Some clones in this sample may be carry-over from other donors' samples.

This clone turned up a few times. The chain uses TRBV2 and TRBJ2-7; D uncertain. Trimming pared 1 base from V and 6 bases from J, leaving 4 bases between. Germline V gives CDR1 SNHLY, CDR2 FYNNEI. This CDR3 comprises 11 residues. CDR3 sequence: CASSEESEQYF. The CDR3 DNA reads TGTGCCAGCAGTGAAGAATCCGAGCAGTACTTC.

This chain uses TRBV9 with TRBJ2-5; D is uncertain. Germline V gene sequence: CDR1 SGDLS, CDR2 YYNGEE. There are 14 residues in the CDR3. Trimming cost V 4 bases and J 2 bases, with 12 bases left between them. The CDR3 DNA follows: TGTGCCAGCAGCTCCCCGAACAGTCAAGAGACCCAGTACTTC. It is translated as CASSSPNSQETQYF. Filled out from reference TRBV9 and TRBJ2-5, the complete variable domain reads DSGVTQTPKHLITATGQRVTLRCSPRSGDLSVYWYQQSLDQGLQFLIQYYNGEERAKGNILERFSAQQFPDLHSELNLSSLELGDSALYFCASSSPNSQETQYFGPGTRLLVL.

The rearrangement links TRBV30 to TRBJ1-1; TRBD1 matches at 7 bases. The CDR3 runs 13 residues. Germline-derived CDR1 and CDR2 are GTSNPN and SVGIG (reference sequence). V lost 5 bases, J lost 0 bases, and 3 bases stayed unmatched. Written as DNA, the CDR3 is TGTGCCTGGGGGACAGACTTGAACACTGAAGCTTTCTTT. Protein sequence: CAWGTDLNTEAFF. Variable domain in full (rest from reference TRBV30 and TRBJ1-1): SQTIHQWPATLVQPVGSPLSLECTVEGTSNPNLYWYRQAAGRGLQLLFYSVGIGQISSEVPQNLSASRPQDRQFILSSKKLLLSDSGFYLCAWGTDLNTEAFFGQGTRLTVV.

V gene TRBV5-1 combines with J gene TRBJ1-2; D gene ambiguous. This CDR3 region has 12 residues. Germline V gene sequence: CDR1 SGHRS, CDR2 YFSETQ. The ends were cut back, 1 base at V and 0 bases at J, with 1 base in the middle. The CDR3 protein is CASSLTNYGYTF. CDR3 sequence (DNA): TGCGCCAGCAGCTTGACTAACTATGGCTACACCTTC.

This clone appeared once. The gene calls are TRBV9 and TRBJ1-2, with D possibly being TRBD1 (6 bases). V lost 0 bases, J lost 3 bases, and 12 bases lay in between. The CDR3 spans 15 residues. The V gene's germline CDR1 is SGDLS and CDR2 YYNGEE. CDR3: CASSVGEGGHYGYTF. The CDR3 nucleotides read TGTGCCAGCAGCGTAGGGGAAGGGGGACACTATGGCTACACCTTC.

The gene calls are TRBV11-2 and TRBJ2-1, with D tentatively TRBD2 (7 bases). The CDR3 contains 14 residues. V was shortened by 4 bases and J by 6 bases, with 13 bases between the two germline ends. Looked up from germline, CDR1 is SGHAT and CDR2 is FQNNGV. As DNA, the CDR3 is TGTGCCAGCAGCTCAAGGGGGGAGGGCAATGAGCAGTTCTTC. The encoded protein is CASSSRGEGNEQFF.

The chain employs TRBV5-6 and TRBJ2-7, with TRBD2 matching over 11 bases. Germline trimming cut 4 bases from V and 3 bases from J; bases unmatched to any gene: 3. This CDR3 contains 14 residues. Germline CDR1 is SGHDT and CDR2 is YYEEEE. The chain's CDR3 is CASSLGLADYEQYF. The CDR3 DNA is TGTGCCAGCAGCCTGGGACTAGCGGACTACGAGCAGTACTTC. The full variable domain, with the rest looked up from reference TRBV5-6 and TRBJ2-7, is DAGVTQSPTHLIKTRGQQVTLRCSPKSGHDTVSWYQQALGQGPQFIFQYYEEEERQRGNFPDRFSGHQFPNYSSELNVNALLLGDSALYLCASSLGLADYEQYFGPGTRLTVT.

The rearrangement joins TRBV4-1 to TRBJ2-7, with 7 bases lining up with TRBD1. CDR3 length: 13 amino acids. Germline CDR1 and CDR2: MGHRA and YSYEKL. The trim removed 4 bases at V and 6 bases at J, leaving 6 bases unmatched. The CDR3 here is CASSPRSGGEQYF. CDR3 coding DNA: TGCGCCAGCAGCCCTCGATCAGGGGGCGAGCAGTACTTC.

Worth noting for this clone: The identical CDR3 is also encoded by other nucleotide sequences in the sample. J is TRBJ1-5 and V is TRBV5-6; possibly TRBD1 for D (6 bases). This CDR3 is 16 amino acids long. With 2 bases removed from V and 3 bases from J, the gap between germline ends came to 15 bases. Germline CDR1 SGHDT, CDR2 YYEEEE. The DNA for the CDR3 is TGTGCCAGCAGCTTTGGTGGGGGCCTCAACAATCAGCCCCAGCATTTT. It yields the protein CASSFGGGLNNQPQHF.

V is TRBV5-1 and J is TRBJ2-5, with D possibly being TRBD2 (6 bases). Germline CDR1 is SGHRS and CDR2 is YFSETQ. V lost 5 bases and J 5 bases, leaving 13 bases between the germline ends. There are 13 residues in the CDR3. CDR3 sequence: CASRSGGGETQYF. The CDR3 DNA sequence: TGCGCCAGCAGGTCCGGGGGAGGCGAGACCCAGTACTTC.

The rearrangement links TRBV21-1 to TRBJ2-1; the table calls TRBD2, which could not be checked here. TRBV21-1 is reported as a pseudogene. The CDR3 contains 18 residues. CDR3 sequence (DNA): TGTGCCAGCAGCAAAAGGCCCGGGACTAGCGGGAGGGGGGATGAGCAGTTCTTC. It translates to CASSKRPGTSGRGDEQFF.

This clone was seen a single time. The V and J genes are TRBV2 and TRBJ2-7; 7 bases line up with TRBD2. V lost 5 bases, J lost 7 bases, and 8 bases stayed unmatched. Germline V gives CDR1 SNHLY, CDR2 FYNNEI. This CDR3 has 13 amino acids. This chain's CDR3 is CASSSSGTREQYF. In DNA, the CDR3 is TGTGCCAGCAGTTCCAGCGGGACGCGGGAGCAGTACTTC.

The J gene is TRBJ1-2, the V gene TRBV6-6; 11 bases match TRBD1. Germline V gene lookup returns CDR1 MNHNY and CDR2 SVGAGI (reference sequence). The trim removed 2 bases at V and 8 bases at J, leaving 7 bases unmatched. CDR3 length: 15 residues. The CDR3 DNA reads TGTGCCAGCAGTTACCCGGACAGGGGGCCAGGAGGCTACACCTTC. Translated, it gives CASSYPDRGPGGYTF.

CDR3 sequence: CASSQGQGLDTQYF. The CDR3 DNA is TGCGCCAGCAGCCAGGGGCAGGGATTAGATACGCAGTATTTT. The chain couples TRBV4-1 to TRBJ2-3, with D maybe TRBD1 (5 bases). V was clipped by 3 bases and J by 5 bases, with 12 bases between them. Germline V CDR1 and CDR2: MGHRA, YSYEKL. CDR3 length: 14 amino acids.

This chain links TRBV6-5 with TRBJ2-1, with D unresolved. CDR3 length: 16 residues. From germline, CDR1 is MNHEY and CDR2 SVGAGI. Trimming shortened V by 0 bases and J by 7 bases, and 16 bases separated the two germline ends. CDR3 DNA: TGTGCCAGCAGTTACTCGGTAGACCCGTCTTATAATGAGCAGTTCTTC. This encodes CASSYSVDPSYNEQFF.

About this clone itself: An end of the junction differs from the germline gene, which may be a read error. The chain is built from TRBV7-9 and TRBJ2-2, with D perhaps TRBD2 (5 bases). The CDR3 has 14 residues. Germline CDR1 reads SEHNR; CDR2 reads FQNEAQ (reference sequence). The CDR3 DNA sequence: TGTGCCCTGGGAGCCAGTTCGAAGACCGGGGAGCTGTTTTTT. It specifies CALGASSKTGELFF.

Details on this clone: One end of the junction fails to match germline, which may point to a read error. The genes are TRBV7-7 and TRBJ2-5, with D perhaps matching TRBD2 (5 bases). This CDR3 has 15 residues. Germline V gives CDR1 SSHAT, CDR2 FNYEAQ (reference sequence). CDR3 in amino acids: CASSPGLGGQETQYF. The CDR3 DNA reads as TGTGCTAGCAGCCCCGGACTGGGCGGACAAGAGACCCAGTACTTC.

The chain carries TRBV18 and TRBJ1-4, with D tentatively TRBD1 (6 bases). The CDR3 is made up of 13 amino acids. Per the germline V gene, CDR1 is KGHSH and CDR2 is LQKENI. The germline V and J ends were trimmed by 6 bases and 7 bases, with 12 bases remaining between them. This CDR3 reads CASSTGHGEKLFF. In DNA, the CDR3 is TGTGCCAGCTCCACAGGGCATGGTGAAAAACTGTTTTTT. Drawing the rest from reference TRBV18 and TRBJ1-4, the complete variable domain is NAGVMQNPRHLVRRRGQEARLRCSPMKGHSHVYWYRQLPEEGLKFMVYLQKENIIDESGMPKERFSAEFPKEGPSILRIQQVVRGDSAAYFCASSTGHGEKLFFGSGTQLSVL.

The CDR3 loop is CASSPSIAGTLYEQYF. CDR3 DNA: TGTGCCAGCAGCCCCTCGATCGCAGGGACTCTCTACGAGCAGTACTTC. This chain links TRBV6-6 with TRBJ2-7, with D perhaps matching TRBD2 (6 bases). This CDR3 spans 16 amino acids. V was cut by 6 bases and J by 3 bases, with 21 bases left in between. Germline values: CDR1 MNHNY, CDR2 SVGAGI (reference sequence).

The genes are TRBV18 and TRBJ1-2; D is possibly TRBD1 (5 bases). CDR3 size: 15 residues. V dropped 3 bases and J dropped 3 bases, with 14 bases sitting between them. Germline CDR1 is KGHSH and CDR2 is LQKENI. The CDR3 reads CASSPGPNADYGYTF. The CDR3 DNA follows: TGTGCCAGCTCACCGGGACCAAATGCGGACTATGGCTACACCTTC.

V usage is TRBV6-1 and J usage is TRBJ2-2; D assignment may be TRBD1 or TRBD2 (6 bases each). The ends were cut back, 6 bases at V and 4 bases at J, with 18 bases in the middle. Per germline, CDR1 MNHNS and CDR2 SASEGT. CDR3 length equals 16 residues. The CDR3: CASSERGRTVTGELFF. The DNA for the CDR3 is TGTGCCAGCAGCGAAAGGGGGAGGACCGTCACCGGGGAGCTGTTTTTT.

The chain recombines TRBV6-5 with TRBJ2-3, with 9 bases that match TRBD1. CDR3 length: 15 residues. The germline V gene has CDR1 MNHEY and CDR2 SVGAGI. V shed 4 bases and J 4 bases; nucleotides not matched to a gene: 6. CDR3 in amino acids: CASSSQGAPPDTQYF. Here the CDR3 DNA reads TGTGCCAGCAGTTCACAGGGGGCGCCCCCAGATACGCAGTATTTT.

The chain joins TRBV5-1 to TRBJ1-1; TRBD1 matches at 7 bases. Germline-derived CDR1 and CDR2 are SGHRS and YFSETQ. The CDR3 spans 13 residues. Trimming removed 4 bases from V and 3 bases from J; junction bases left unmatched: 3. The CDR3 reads CASSPRGDTEAFF. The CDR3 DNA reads TGCGCCAGCAGCCCCAGGGGGGACACTGAAGCTTTCTTT.

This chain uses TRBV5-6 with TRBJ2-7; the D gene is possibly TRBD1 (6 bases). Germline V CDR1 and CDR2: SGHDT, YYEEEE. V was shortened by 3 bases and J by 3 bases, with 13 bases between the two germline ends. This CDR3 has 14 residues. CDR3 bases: TGTGCCAGCAGCTCCGGGACATATGACTACGAGCAGTACTTC. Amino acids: CASSSGTYDYEQYF.

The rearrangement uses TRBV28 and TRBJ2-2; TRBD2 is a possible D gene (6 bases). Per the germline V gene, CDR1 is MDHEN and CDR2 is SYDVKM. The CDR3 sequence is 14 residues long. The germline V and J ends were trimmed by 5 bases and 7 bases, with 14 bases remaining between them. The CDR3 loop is CASSLLAAGGELFF. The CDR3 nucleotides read TGTGCCAGCAGTCTCTTAGCGGCAGGCGGGGAGCTGTTTTTT.

The CDR3 protein is CSVDDYISSYNEQFF. CDR3 nucleotides: TGCAGCGTTGACGACTACATCAGCTCCTACAATGAGCAGTTCTTC. The V gene is TRBV29-1, the J gene TRBJ2-1, with D perhaps TRBD2 (5 bases). The CDR3 length is 15 residues. Germline loops: CDR1 SQVTM, CDR2 ANQGSEA. V was clipped by 3 bases and J by 0 bases, with 12 bases between them.

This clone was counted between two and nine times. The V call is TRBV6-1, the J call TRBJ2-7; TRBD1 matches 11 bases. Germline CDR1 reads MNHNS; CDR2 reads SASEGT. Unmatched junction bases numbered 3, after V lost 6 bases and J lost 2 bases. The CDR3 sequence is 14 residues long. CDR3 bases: TGTGCCAGCAGGGACAGGGGGCTGGCCTACGAGCAGTACTTC. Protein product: CASRDRGLAYEQYF.

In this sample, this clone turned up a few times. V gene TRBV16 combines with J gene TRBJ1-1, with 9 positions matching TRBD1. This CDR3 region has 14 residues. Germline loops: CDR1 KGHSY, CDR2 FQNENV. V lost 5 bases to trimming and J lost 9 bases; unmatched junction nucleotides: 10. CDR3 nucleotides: TGTGCCAGCAGCGGGCGCCGGGACAGGGTAAAAGCTTTCTTT. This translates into CASSGRRDRVKAFF.

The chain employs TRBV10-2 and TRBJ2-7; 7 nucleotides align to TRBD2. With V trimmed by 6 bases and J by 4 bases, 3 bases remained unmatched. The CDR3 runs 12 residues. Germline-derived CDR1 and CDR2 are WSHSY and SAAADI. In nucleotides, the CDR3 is TGCGCCAGCAGGGCGGGAGTGTACGAGCAGTACTTC. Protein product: CASRAGVYEQYF.

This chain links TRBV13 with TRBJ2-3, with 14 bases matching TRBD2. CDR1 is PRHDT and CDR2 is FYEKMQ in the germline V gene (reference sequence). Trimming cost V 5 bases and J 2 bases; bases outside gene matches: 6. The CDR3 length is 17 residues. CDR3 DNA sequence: TGTGCCAGCAGCCTGGGACTAGCGGGAGACACCACAGATACGCAGTATTTT. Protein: CASSLGLAGDTTDTQYF. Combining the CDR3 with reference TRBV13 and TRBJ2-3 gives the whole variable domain AAGVIQSPRHLIKEKRETATLKCYPIPRHDTVYWYQQGPGQDPQFLISFYEKMQSDKGSIPDRFSAQQFSDYHSELNMSSLELGDSALYFCASSLGLAGDTTDTQYFGPGTRLTVL.

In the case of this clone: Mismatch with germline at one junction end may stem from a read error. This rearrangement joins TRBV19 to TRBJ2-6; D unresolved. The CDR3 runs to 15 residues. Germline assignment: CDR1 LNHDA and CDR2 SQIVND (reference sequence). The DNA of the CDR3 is TGTGCCAGTAGTGTAGATCCGTCTGGGGCCAACGTCCTGACTTTC. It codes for CASSVDPSGANVLTF.